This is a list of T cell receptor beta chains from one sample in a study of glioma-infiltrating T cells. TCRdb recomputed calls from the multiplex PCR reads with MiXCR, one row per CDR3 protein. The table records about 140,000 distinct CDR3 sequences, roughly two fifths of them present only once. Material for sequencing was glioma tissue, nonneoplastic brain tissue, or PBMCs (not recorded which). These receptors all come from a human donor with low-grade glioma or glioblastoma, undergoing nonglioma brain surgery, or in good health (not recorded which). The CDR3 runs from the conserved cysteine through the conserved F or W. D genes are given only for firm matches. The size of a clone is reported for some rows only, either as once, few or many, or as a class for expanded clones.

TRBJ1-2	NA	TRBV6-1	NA	TGTGCCAGCAGGACCTTCACAGTAAACTATGGCTACACCTTC	CASRTFTVNYGYTF
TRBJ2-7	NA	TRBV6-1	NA	TGTGCCAGCAGTCCCAGCCGGGCCCGTGTCCGGGAGCAGTACTTC	CASSPSRARVREQYF
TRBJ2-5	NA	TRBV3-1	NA	TGTGCCAGCAGCCAAGGGTGGACAGAAGAGACCCAGTACTTC	CASSQGWTEETQYF
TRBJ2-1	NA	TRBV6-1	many	TGTGCCTGTGGGCGATACAATGAGCAGTTCTTC	CACGRYNEQFF
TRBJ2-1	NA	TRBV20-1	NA	TGCAGTGGGGAGGAGAGCTCCTACAATGAGCAGCTCTTC	CSGEESSYNEQLF
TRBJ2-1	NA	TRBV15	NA	TGTGCCACCAGCGGGAGTCTCGGCAATGAGCAGTTCTTC	CATSGSLGNEQFF
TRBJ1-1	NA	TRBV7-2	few	TGTGCCAGCAGCCCCGGGACTTTAGGCACTGAAGCTTTCTTT	CASSPGTLGTEAFF
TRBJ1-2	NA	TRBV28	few	TGTGCCAGCAGTTTGACAGGAGCCCTTGACTACACCTTC	CASSLTGALDYTF
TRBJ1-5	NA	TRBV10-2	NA	TGCGCCAGCAGTGTAGACCACAATCAGCCCCAGCATTTT	CASSVDHNQPQHF
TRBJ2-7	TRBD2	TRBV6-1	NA	TGTGCCAGCAGTACCGGGACTAGCGACAAACCCTACGAGCAGTACTTC	CASSTGTSDKPYEQYF
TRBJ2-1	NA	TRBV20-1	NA	TGCAGTGCTAGAGATGTCGGGACCAGCAACAATGAGCAGTTCTTC	CSARDVGTSNNEQFF
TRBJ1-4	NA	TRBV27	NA	TGTGCCAGCAGTTTATCGTGGGGACATAATGAAAAACTGTTTTTT	CASSLSWGHNEKLFF
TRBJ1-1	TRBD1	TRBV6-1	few	TGTGCCAGCACTGAACAGGGGCACACTGAAGCTTTCTTT	CASTEQGHTEAFF
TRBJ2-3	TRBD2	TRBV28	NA	TGTGCCAGCCGGGCGGGGGGTCCTGATACGCAGTATTTT	CASRAGGPDTQYF
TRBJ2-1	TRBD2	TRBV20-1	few	TGCAGTGCTAGCGACCGATTGTTGGGGACTAGCAGCTACAATGAGCAGTTCTTC	CSASDRLLGTSSYNEQFF
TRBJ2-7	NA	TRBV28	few	TGTGCCAGCCGACGGACATCTTCCTACGAGCAGTACTTC	CASRRTSSYEQYF
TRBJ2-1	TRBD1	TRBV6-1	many	TGTGCCAGCACAGGGGGCCGTGGGGGTGAGCAGTTCTTC	CASTGGRGGEQFF
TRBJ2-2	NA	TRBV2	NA	TGTGCCAGCTGCTACGGACTCGATACCGGGGAGCTGTTTTTT	CASCYGLDTGELFF
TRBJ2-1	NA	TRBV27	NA	TGTGCCAGCAGTTTTATTACGAGTTGGTACAATGAGCAGTTCTTC	CASSFITSWYNEQFF
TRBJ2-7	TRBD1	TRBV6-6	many	TGTGCCAGCAGTTACCGAACAGGGGACGAGCAGTACTTC	CASSYRTGDEQYF